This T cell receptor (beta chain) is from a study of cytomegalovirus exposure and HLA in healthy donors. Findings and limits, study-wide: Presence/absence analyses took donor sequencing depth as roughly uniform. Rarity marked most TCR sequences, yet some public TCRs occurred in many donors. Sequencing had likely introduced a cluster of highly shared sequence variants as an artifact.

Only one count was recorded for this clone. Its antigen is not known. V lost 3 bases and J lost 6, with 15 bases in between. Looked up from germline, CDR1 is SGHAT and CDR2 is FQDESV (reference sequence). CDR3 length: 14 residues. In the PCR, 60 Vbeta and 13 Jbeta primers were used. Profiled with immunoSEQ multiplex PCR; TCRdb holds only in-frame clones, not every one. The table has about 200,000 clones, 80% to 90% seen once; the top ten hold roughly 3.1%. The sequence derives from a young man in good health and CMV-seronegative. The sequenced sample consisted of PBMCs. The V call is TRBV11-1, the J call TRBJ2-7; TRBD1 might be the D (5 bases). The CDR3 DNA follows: TGTGCCAGCAGCTTCTTAGAGACAGCCGGCGAGCAGTACTTC. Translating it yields CASSFLETAGEQYF.